These T cell receptor beta chains were read from a single sample in a study of blood T cell repertoires in COVID-19. TCRdb keeps only in-frame clones here, not all; method: immunoSEQ multiplex PCR. The table lists a few hundred thousand clones, about 85% of them singletons. The source material was peripheral blood. The origin of the receptors is a woman of 80 years or more with active or convalescent COVID-19. Each CDR3 is given with its conserved first and last residue. The D gene is left open where the match is weak. Expanded clones are given a class, and other clones once, few, many or no size at all.

d_gene | j_gene | abundance | v_gene | CDR3aa | CDR3nt
. | TRBJ1-1 | . | TRBV4-2 | CASSQTAGYSTEAFF | TGTGCCAGCAGCCAAACAGCAGGGTACAGCACTGAAGCTTTCTTT
TRBD1 | TRBJ2-1 | . | TRBV6-1 | CASSEMDRGAYNEQFF | TGTGCCAGCAGTGAAATGGACAGGGGAGCCTACAATGAGCAGTTCTTC
TRBD2 | TRBJ2-3 | . | TRBV19 | CASSILASGHTDTQYF | TGTGCCAGTAGTATCTTAGCTAGCGGTCACACAGATACGCAGTATTTT
. | TRBJ2-7 | . | TRBV5-1 | CASSPTASGSLRYEQYF | TGCGCCAGCAGCCCAACAGCAAGTGGCTCGCTAAGGTACGAGCAGTACTTC
TRBD2 | TRBJ2-5 | . | TRBV6-5 | CASRRLAGGLETQYF | TGTGCCAGCAGACGACTAGCGGGAGGGTTGGAGACCCAGTACTTC
TRBD1 | TRBJ1-3 | . | TRBV19 | CASSSGQGAFYTIYF | TGTGCCAGTAGTTCGGGACAGGGGGCTTTTTACACCATATATTTT
TRBD2 | TRBJ2-7 | . | TRBV15 | CATSRDAGVLYEQYF | TGTGCCACCAGCAGAGATGCGGGGGTACTCTACGAGCAGTACTTC
TRBD2 | TRBJ2-7 | . | TRBV6-6 | CASSYSGRGVSREQYF | TGTGCCAGCAGTTACTCCGGGCGGGGGGTTTCTCGCGAGCAGTACTTC
. | TRBJ1-2 | . | TRBV6-1 | CASEKDGGLNGYTF | TGTGCGAGCGAAAAGGACGGAGGATTAAATGGCTACACCTTC
TRBD1 | TRBJ1-5 | . | TRBV27 | CASSPYRGNQPQHF | TGTGCCAGCAGTCCGTACAGGGGAAATCAGCCCCAGCATTTT
. | TRBJ2-6 | . | TRBV28 | CASSPQGTGANVLTF | TGTGCCAGCAGCCCACAGGGTACTGGGGCCAACGTCCTGACTTTC
. | TRBJ2-2 | once | TRBV5-1 | CASSSVPTGELFF | TGCGCCAGCAGCTCGGTTCCCACCGGGGAGCTGTTTTTT
. | TRBJ2-1 | . | TRBV5-1 | CASSTDSSYNEQFF | TGCGCCAGCAGCACCGACAGTTCCTACAATGAGCAGTTCTTC
TRBD1 | TRBJ1-6 | . | TRBV19 | CASTPGQYNSPLHF | TGTGCCAGTACCCCGGGACAGTATAATTCACCCCTCCACTTT
TRBD1 | TRBJ1-5 | . | TRBV9 | CASSVAGGGEWPQHF | TGTGCCAGCAGCGTTGCGGGAGGGGGCGAGTGGCCCCAGCATTTT
TRBD1 | TRBJ1-5 | . | TRBV3-1/TRBV3-2 | CASSRDGTGGKPQHF | TGTGCCAGCAGCCGGGACGGGACAGGGGGGAAGCCCCAGCATTTT
. | TRBJ1-1 | . | TRBV5-1 | CASSLAGGDTEAFF | TGCGCCAGCAGCTTGGCGGGAGGAGACACTGAAGCTTTCTTT
. | TRBJ1-1 | . | TRBV11-3 | CASSATGSRNTEAFF | TGTGCCAGCAGCGCCACAGGGAGTCGGAACACTGAAGCTTTCTTT
TRBD2 | TRBJ2-3 | few | TRBV19 | CASKTSGGTDTQYF | TGTGCCAGTAAGACTAGCGGGGGCACAGATACGCAGTATTTT
. | TRBJ2-1 | few | TRBV5-1 | CASSLGDIYNEQFF | TGCGCCAGCAGCCTAGGGGACATTTACAATGAGCAGTTCTTC
TRBD2 | TRBJ2-3 | once | TRBV9 | CASSATSGRAPDTQYF | TGTGCCAGCAGCGCTACTAGCGGGAGGGCCCCAGATACGCAGTATTTT
. | TRBJ1-2 | . | TRBV10-3 | CAISLRDGYTF | TGTGCCATCAGCCTCAGGGATGGCTACACCTTC
. | TRBJ2-1 | . | TRBV24-1 | CATSVRSHNEQFF | TGTGCCACCAGTGTCCGGTCCCACAATGAGCAGTTCTTC
. | TRBJ2-7 | . | TRBV5-1 | CASSSSFGGVYEQYF | TGCGCCAGCAGCTCGAGCTTCGGAGGGGTTTACGAGCAGTACTTC
TRBD1 | TRBJ1-4 | once | TRBV9 | CASSVDPDRGEKLFF | TGTGCCAGCAGCGTAGATCCCGACAGGGGGGAAAAACTGTTTTTT
TRBD2 | TRBJ2-2 | . | TRBV19 | CASSITRGIGLAGGRTGELFF | TGTGCCAGTAGTATAACCAGGGGGATTGGACTAGCGGGAGGACGGACCGGGGAGCTGTTTTTT
. | TRBJ1-5 | . | TRBV24-1 | CATSESGDYQPQHF | TGTGCCACCAGTGAGTCAGGGGATTATCAGCCCCAGCATTTT
. | TRBJ2-1 | . | TRBV11-3 | CASSLVGGGSYNEQFF | TGTGCCAGCAGCTTAGTCGGGGGAGGATCCTACAATGAGCAGTTCTTC
. | TRBJ2-7 | . | TRBV28 | CASSLAGVSYEQYF | TGTGCCAGCAGTTTGGCAGGGGTTAGCTACGAGCAGTACTTC
. | TRBJ2-1 | few | TRBV9 | CASSVVPRSNEQFF | TGTGCCAGCAGCGTAGTACCGCGGAGCAATGAGCAGTTCTTC
. | TRBJ1-4 | . | TRBV15 | CATSSGQTTTNEKLFF | TGTGCCACCAGCAGCGGCCAGACTACAACTAATGAAAAACTGTTTTTT
TRBD2 | TRBJ2-5 | . | TRBV5-6 | CASSQVSGGETQYF | TGTGCCAGCAGCCAAGTAAGCGGGGGGGAGACCCAGTACTTC
TRBD2 | TRBJ2-5 | . | TRBV19 | CASSTTSGGKETQYF | TGTGCCAGTAGTACGACTAGCGGGGGGAAAGAGACCCAGTACTTC
TRBD2 | TRBJ2-7 | . | TRBV18 | CASSSAGTSGGSSYEQYF | TGTGCCAGCTCATCCGCCGGGACTAGCGGAGGGAGCTCCTACGAGCAGTACTTC
. | TRBJ1-5 | . | TRBV18 | CASSPTAGGNQPQHF | TGTGCCAGCTCACCCACCGCGGGTGGCAATCAGCCCCAGCATTTT
TRBD1 | TRBJ1-1 | . | TRBV28 | CASSKRQGSTEAFF | TGTGCCAGCAGTAAACGACAGGGATCCACTGAAGCTTTCTTT
. | TRBJ1-1 | . | TRBV7-2 | CASSFHSNTEAFF | TGTGCCAGCAGCTTCCACTCGAACACTGAAGCTTTCTTT
. | TRBJ2-5 | . | TRBV6-2/TRBV6-3 | CASSYVLAETQYF | TGTGCCAGCAGTTACGTACTAGCAGAGACCCAGTACTTC
TRBD2 | TRBJ2-7 | . | TRBV27 | CASSPKSPTSGSFAQYF | TGTGCCAGCAGTCCAAAGTCTCCGACTAGCGGGAGTTTCGCGCAGTACTTC
TRBD1 | TRBJ1-2 | . | TRBV2 | CASNKDRDYGYTF | TGTGCCAGCAACAAGGACAGGGACTATGGCTACACCTTC
. | TRBJ2-1 | . | TRBV12-5 | CASGWGTYNEQFF | TGTGCTAGTGGTTGGGGGACTTACAATGAGCAGTTCTTC
. | TRBJ2-3 | . | TRBV7-8 | CASSVNPGTGDTQYF | TGTGCCAGCAGCGTAAATCCGGGTACGGGGGATACGCAGTATTTT
. | TRBJ2-5 | . | TRBV4-1 | CASSQDLTGIQETQYF | TGCGCCAGCAGCCAAGATTTGACGGGGATTCAAGAGACCCAGTACTTC
. | TRBJ2-2 | . | TRBV7-2 | CASSLGHRNTGELFF | TGTGCCAGCAGCTTAGGACATAGGAACACCGGGGAGCTGTTTTTT
TRBD2 | TRBJ2-3 | . | TRBV6-6 | CAITSGRLGTDTQYF | TGTGCCATCACAAGCGGGAGGTTGGGCACAGATACGCAGTATTTT
TRBD1 | TRBJ1-4 | . | TRBV14 | CASSQFSWDRGPGDEKLFF | TGTGCCAGCAGCCAATTCTCCTGGGACAGGGGGCCGGGGGATGAAAAACTGTTTTTT
TRBD1 | TRBJ1-4 | . | TRBV2 | CASSEGVRGKAKLFF | TGTGCCAGCAGTGAAGGGGTCAGGGGGAAGGCAAAACTGTTTTTT
TRBD1 | TRBJ1-5 | . | TRBV28 | CASNLRTGIYQPQHF | TGTGCCAGCAATCTACGGACAGGGATTTATCAGCCCCAGCATTTT
. | TRBJ1-5 | . | TRBV6-2/TRBV6-3 | CASSYVPDNQPQHF | TGTGCCAGCAGTTACGTCCCAGACAATCAGCCCCAGCATTTT
. | TRBJ1-6 | . | TRBV4-1 | CASSQAQGRSPLHF | TGCGCCAGCAGCCAAGCTCAGGGGCGGTCACCCCTCCACTTT
. | TRBJ2-2 | once | TRBV27 | CASSLSGTTTGELFF | TGTGCCAGCAGTTTATCCGGGACAACCACCGGGGAGCTGTTTTTT
TRBD1 | TRBJ1-6 | . | TRBV3-1/TRBV3-2 | CASSAGQGNSPLHF | TGTGCCAGCAGCGCGGGACAGGGAAATTCACCCCTCCACTTT
. | TRBJ1-1 | few | TRBV6-1 | CASRGEYLAFF | TGTGCCAGCCGGGGGGAGTATCTAGCTTTCTTT
. | TRBJ1-1 | . | TRBV24-1 | CATSDAGLPNTEAFF | TGTGCCACCAGTGACGCGGGCCTCCCGAACACTGAAGCTTTCTTT
. | TRBJ2-7 | . | TRBV6-2/TRBV6-3 | CASSYSFRADGLWEQYF | TGTGCCAGCAGTTACTCGTTCAGGGCAGACGGATTGTGGGAGCAGTACTTC
. | TRBJ1-2 | many | TRBV7-9 | CASSSGQLNYGYTF | TGTGCCAGCAGCTCAGGACAGCTCAACTATGGCTACACCTTC
. | TRBJ2-3 | . | TRBV30 | CAWRRIGLGTDTQYF | TGTGCCTGGAGGCGGATCGGCTTGGGCACAGATACGCAGTATTTT
TRBD1 | TRBJ1-1 | . | TRBV7-9 | CASSLNRGPNTEAFF | TGTGCCAGCAGCTTAAACAGGGGCCCGAACACTGAAGCTTTCTTT
TRBD2 | TRBJ2-2 | . | TRBV7-2 | CASTERGRGNTGELFF | TGTGCCAGCACCGAGCGGGGTCGGGGTAACACCGGGGAGCTGTTTTTT